These 16 T cell receptor beta chains originate from one sample sequenced in a study of cytomegalovirus exposure and HLA in healthy donors. Researchers ran the PCR with 60 Vbeta and 13 Jbeta primers. Repertoires were generated with immunoSEQ multiplex PCR, while TCRdb's copy carries only in-frame clones and drops some. The sample includes fewer than 75,000 clones, about 82% of them seen just once. Sequenced: PBMCs. The receptors shown here come from a woman aged 25 to 39 in good health and CMV-seronegative.

The chain carries TRBV13 and TRBJ1-5, with D perhaps matching TRBD1 (5 bases). The V and J ends lost 0 bases and 3 bases respectively, with 9 bases between them. The CDR3 has 15 amino acids. The germline CDR1 and CDR2 sequences are PRHDT and FYEKMQ (reference sequence). In DNA form, the CDR3 reads TGTGCCAGCAGCTTAGGTAGGGGTCCCAATCAGCCCCAGCATTTT. Translated: CASSLGRGPNQPQHF.

J is TRBJ1-5 and V is TRBV28; TRBD1 agrees at 11 bases. From germline, CDR1 is MDHEN and CDR2 SYDVKM. The CDR3 runs 19 residues. The ends lost 8 bases at V and 8 bases at J; junction bases unmatched: 23. CDR3 in amino acids: CASPPDSWTGGASKEPQHF. CDR3 in DNA: TGTGCCAGCCCCCCTGACTCCTGGACAGGGGGCGCGTCAAAAGAGCCCCAGCATTTT.

This clone was picked up a small number of times. This chain joins TRBV4-1 and TRBJ2-7; TRBD1 matches 10 bases. CDR1 MGHRA and CDR2 YSYEKL come from the germline V gene. CDR3 size: 16 residues. V trimming: 2 bases; J trimming: 3 bases; junction bases outside the gene matches: 7. The CDR3 spells CASSQSTGDRGYEQYF. The CDR3 nucleotides are TGCGCCAGCAGCCAATCAACCGGGGACAGGGGCTACGAGCAGTACTTC.

This clone qualifies as medium-sized. V usage is TRBV9 and J usage is TRBJ2-7; 8 bases agree with TRBD1. This CDR3 contains 15 residues. From germline, CDR1 is SGDLS and CDR2 YYNGEE. J gave up 5 bases and V 0 bases, and 7 bases lay outside the gene matches. The CDR3 is CASSVGGTGNHEQYF. CDR3 nucleotides: TGTGCCAGCAGCGTAGGGGGGACAGGAAACCACGAGCAGTACTTC. The whole variable domain, remainder taken from reference TRBV9 and TRBJ2-7, is DSGVTQTPKHLITATGQRVTLRCSPRSGDLSVYWYQQSLDQGLQFLIQYYNGEERAKGNILERFSAQQFPDLHSELNLSSLELGDSALYFCASSVGGTGNHEQYFGPGTRLTVT.

The chain combines TRBV11-1 with TRBJ1-1, with TRBD1 identical over 7 bases. The CDR3 is 12 amino acids. Germline V lookup: CDR1 SGHAT, CDR2 FQDESV (reference sequence). The V gene end was trimmed by 5 bases and the J gene end by 7 bases; junction bases not matched to a gene: 4. Here the CDR3 reads CASSATGIEAFF. CDR3 DNA: TGTGCCAGCAGCGCGACAGGGATTGAAGCTTTCTTT.

The chain uses TRBV9 and TRBJ2-3, with 12 positions matching TRBD2. Germline V CDR1 and CDR2: SGDLS, YYNGEE. This CDR3 is built from 15 residues. V shed 4 bases and J 6 bases; nucleotides not matched to a gene: 6. CDR3 in amino acids: CASSPLLAGGDTQYF. The CDR3 DNA follows: TGTGCCAGCAGCCCCCTCCTAGCGGGGGGGGATACGCAGTATTTT.

CDR3 residues: CASSQRVAGGYNEQFF. CDR3 in DNA: TGTGCCAGCAGCCAGAGAGTGGCGGGGGGGTACAATGAGCAGTTCTTC. The rearrangement joins TRBV4-2 to TRBJ2-1; TRBD2 matches at 9 bases. Trimming cost V 3 bases and J 4 bases; bases outside gene matches: 7. CDR3 length equals 16 residues. The V gene's germline CDR1 is LGHNA and CDR2 YNFKEQ.

This clone came up once. The chain joins TRBV18 to TRBJ1-1; D unresolved. The CDR3 contains 14 residues. Germline lookup yields CDR1 KGHSH and CDR2 LQKENI. Trimming cost V 6 bases and J 3 bases, with 14 bases left between them. CDR3 DNA: TGTGCCAGCTCTCGGACGGAGGCAGACACTGAAGCTTTCTTT. Its translation is CASSRTEADTEAFF.

This chain joins TRBV25-1 and TRBJ1-1; 9 nucleotides match TRBD1. Germline values: CDR1 MGHDK, CDR2 SYGVNS. This CDR3 is 15 amino acids long. V was pared by 6 bases and J by 1 base, with 6 bases of the junction left unmatched. CDR3 in DNA: TGTGCCAGCAGCCTCCGGGACAGGGCGAACACTGAAGCTTTCTTT. Translating it yields CASSLRDRANTEAFF.

This sequence joins TRBV19 and TRBJ1-6; no reliable D call. Germline CDR1 reads LNHDA; CDR2 reads SQIVND (reference sequence). This CDR3 is 13 amino acids long. V lost 3 bases to trimming and J lost 8 bases, with 8 bases between them. The CDR3 nucleotides read TGTGCCAGTAGTATTGTCCCCTATTCACCCCTCCACTTT. Translating gives CASSIVPYSPLHF. Full variable domain (rest looked up from reference TRBV19 and TRBJ1-6): DGGITQSPKYLFRKEGQNVTLSCEQNLNHDAMYWYRQDPGQGLRLIYYSQIVNDFQKGDIAEGYSVSREKKESFPLTVTSAQKNPTAFYLCASSIVPYSPLHFGNGTRLTVT.

This chain joins TRBV6-4 and TRBJ2-2; D unresolved. CDR1 MRHNA and CDR2 SNTAGT come from the germline V gene. V lost 4 bases and J 3 bases, leaving 6 bases between the germline ends. CDR3 length: 13 residues. CDR3 nucleotides: TGTGCCAGCAGTGCCGCGGACACCGGGGAGCTGTTTTTT. Protein sequence: CASSAADTGELFF.

This clone was observed a few times. The V and J genes are TRBV2 and TRBJ1-2; 8 bases align to TRBD1. The CDR3 is 14 residues long. The V gene end was trimmed by 2 bases and the J gene end by 7 bases; junction bases not matched to a gene: 6. CDR1 and CDR2 (germline): SNHLY, FYNNEI. The CDR3, as DNA: TGTGCCAGCAGTGAATCGGGCAGGGGGCCTGGCTACACCTTC. The encoded protein is CASSESGRGPGYTF.

The chain links TRBV10-3 to TRBJ2-7, with a tentative D call TRBD1 (5 bases). The CDR3 consists of 14 residues. With 8 bases removed from V and 0 bases from J, the gap between germline ends came to 14 bases. Germline lookup yields CDR1 ENHRY and CDR2 SYGVKD. The CDR3 here is CAIGQGLSSYEQYF. The CDR3 bases are TGTGCCATCGGACAAGGCTTGAGCTCCTACGAGCAGTACTTC.

The chain recombines TRBV29-1 with TRBJ1-4, with a tentative D call TRBD1 (5 bases). The ends were cut back, 4 bases at V and 3 bases at J, with 9 bases in the middle. This CDR3 contains 13 residues. Germline-derived CDR1 and CDR2 are SQVTM and ANQGSEA. The CDR3 coding sequence is TGCAGCGTTGCGGTGACAGCTAATGAAAAACTGTTTTTT. This encodes CSVAVTANEKLFF. Full variable domain (remainder filled in from reference TRBV29-1 and TRBJ1-4): SAVISQKPSRDICQRGTSLTIQCQVDSQVTMMFWYRQQPGQSLTLIATANQGSEATYESGFVIDKFPISRPNLTFSTLTVSNMSPEDSSIYLCSVAVTANEKLFFGSGTQLSVL.

The chain joins TRBV4-3 to TRBJ2-1; 7 bases are a match to TRBD2. Germline V gene data show CDR1 as LGHNA and CDR2 as YSLEER. This CDR3 is built from 17 residues. V shed 0 bases and J 2 bases; nucleotides not matched to a gene: 7. The CDR3 protein is CASSQEGAGATYNEQFF. DNA of the CDR3: TGCGCCAGCAGCCAAGAAGGTGCGGGAGCCACCTACAATGAGCAGTTCTTC.

This clone showed up just a few times. V is TRBV14 and J is TRBJ1-4; D gene unclear. V was cut by 1 base and J by 4 bases, with 10 bases left in between. Germline CDR1 SGHDN, CDR2 FVKESK. The CDR3 loop spans 15 amino acids. DNA for the CDR3: TGTGCCAGCAGCCAAGGAATCGGTTATAATGAAAAACTGTTTTTT. It is translated as CASSQGIGYNEKLFF.